Presented here are 21 T cell receptor beta chains from one specimen sequenced in a study of CD8 T cells in ankylosing spondylitis. In TCRdb, the 5' RACE reads were re-called with MiXCR into one record per CDR3 protein. Of about 170,000 distinct CDR3 sequences listed, approximately 16% are singletons. Sequenced input: blood, either unsorted or a sorted T cell fraction (not recorded which). The receptor set was obtained from a male donor with ankylosing spondylitis or in good health (not recorded which).

This clonotype was recorded at least ten times. CDR3 in DNA: TGTGCCACGGGGCAGGTAGCTTTCTTT. This sequence encodes CATGQVAFF. The V call is TRBV28, the J call TRBJ1-1; D possibly corresponds to TRBD1 (5 bases). Trimming removed 10 bases from V and 10 bases from J, with 10 bases in between. The CDR3 loop spans 9 amino acids. Germline-derived CDR1 and CDR2 are MDHEN and SYDVKM. Drawing the rest from reference TRBV28 and TRBJ1-1, the complete variable domain is DVKVTQSSRYLVKRTGEKVFLECVQDMDHENMFWYRQDPGLGLRLIYFSYDVKMKEKGDIPEGYSVSREKKERFSLILESASTNQTSMYLCATGQVAFFGQGTRLTVV.

The chain uses TRBV4-2 and TRBJ2-4; TRBD1 agrees at 7 bases. With V trimmed by 4 bases and J by 0 bases, 9 bases remained unmatched. CDR3 length equals 17 residues. Germline V gives CDR1 LGHNA, CDR2 YNFKEQ. In nucleotides, the CDR3 is TGTGCCAGCAGCCCGGGACAGATAGGGCTAGCCAAAAACATTCAGTACTTC. It is translated as CASSPGQIGLAKNIQYF.

This clonotype was recorded many times. The CDR3 loop reads CASSPGYTDTQYF. CDR3 bases: TGTGCCAGCAGTCCAGGGTACACAGATACGCAGTATTTT. This chain connects TRBV28 to TRBJ2-3, with a weak D call TRBD1 (5 bases). Looked up from germline, CDR1 is MDHEN and CDR2 is SYDVKM. The germline V and J ends were trimmed by 5 bases and 2 bases, with 8 bases remaining between them. The CDR3 consists of 13 residues.

In this sample, this clonotype turned up many times. This chain links TRBV12-3 or TRBV12-4 with TRBJ1-6; D uncertain. The length of the CDR3 is 12 residues. With 5 bases removed from V and 6 bases from J, the gap between germline ends came to 5 bases. The CDR3 DNA sequence: TGTGCCAGCAGTGGGTCTAATTCACCCCTCCACTTT. It codes for CASSGSNSPLHF.

The rearrangement uses TRBV7-8 and TRBJ2-7, with D unresolved. The CDR3 loop spans 14 amino acids. V was clipped by 3 bases and J by 0 bases, with 9 bases between them. Germline V gives CDR1 SGHVS, CDR2 FQNEAQ. CDR3 bases: TGTGCCAGCAGCTTCTCAGCCCCCTCCTACGAGCAGTACTTC. It translates to CASSFSAPSYEQYF.

Many counts were recorded for this clonotype. This chain uses TRBV5-1 with TRBJ2-5; D is ambiguous. This CDR3 is 15 amino acids long. The ends were cut back, 0 bases at V and 1 base at J, with 10 bases in the middle. CDR1 is SGHRS and CDR2 is YFSETQ in the germline V gene. The CDR3 loop reads CASSLDLVSQETQYF. As DNA, the CDR3 is TGCGCCAGCAGCTTGGACCTGGTGTCCCAAGAGACCCAGTACTTC. Based on the CDR3 plus reference TRBV5-1 and TRBJ2-5, the full variable domain is KAGVTQTPRYLIKTRGQQVTLSCSPISGHRSVSWYQQTPGQGLQFLFEYFSETQRNKGNFPGRFSGRQFSNSRSEMNVSTLELGDSALYLCASSLDLVSQETQYFGPGTRLLVL.

This clonotype was observed a few times. The chain carries TRBV6-5 and TRBJ2-2, with no clear D. The CDR3 loop spans 14 amino acids. Per the germline V gene, CDR1 is MNHEY and CDR2 is SVGAGI. V dropped 2 bases and J dropped 6 bases, with 10 bases sitting between them. DNA for the CDR3: TGTGCCAGCAGTTACATTTTGAGCGCCGGGGAGCTGTTTTTT. Translation gives CASSYILSAGELFF.

This clonotype showed up many times. This chain links TRBV12-3 or TRBV12-4 with TRBJ2-7, with 11 positions matching TRBD2. V shed 4 bases and J 6 bases; nucleotides not matched to a gene: 8. The CDR3 is made up of 15 amino acids. CDR3 loop: CASSSPGLAVSEQYF. The CDR3 nucleotides are TGTGCCAGCAGTTCACCGGGACTAGCGGTTTCCGAGCAGTACTTC.

In this sample, this clonotype turned up many times. V usage is TRBV20-1 and J usage is TRBJ2-1; 7 nucleotides agree with TRBD2. The CDR3 totals 16 residues. Germline V lookup: CDR1 DFQATT, CDR2 SNEGSKA (reference sequence). The V and J ends lost 3 bases and 4 bases, in that order; junction bases with no gene match: 12. CDR3 sequence reads: CSARALAEFLYNEQFF. The CDR3 coding sequence is TGCAGTGCTAGGGCTCTAGCGGAGTTCCTTTACAATGAGCAGTTCTTC.

V is TRBV28 and J is TRBJ2-3; TRBD1 is a possible D gene (5 bases). The ends were cut back, 5 bases at V and 1 base at J, with 7 bases in the middle. The CDR3 consists of 13 residues. Germline values: CDR1 MDHEN, CDR2 SYDVKM. CDR3 protein: CASSQGRTDTQYF. CDR3 bases: TGTGCCAGCAGTCAGGGTCGCACAGATACGCAGTATTTT.

This clonotype was seen repeatedly, ten times or more. This chain uses TRBV29-1 with TRBJ2-6; 7 bases agree with TRBD1. Per the germline V gene, CDR1 is SQVTM and CDR2 is ANQGSEA. CDR3 length equals 17 residues. V lost 6 bases to trimming and J lost 0 bases; unmatched junction nucleotides: 11. DNA of the CDR3: TGCAGCGTCGGAAGGGACAGCAAAGTCTCTGGGGCCAACGTCCTGACTTTC. Amino acid sequence: CSVGRDSKVSGANVLTF.

This clonotype has ten or more counts. The chain couples TRBV9 to TRBJ2-1, with 7 positions matching TRBD2. Germline V gene data show CDR1 as SGDLS and CDR2 as YYNGEE. V lost 0 bases and J lost 6; bases outside the gene matches: 9. This CDR3 spans 16 amino acids. The CDR3 loop reads CASSVDGGRATNEQFF. In DNA, the CDR3 is TGTGCCAGCAGCGTAGACGGCGGGAGAGCGACCAATGAGCAGTTCTTC.

This clonotype has just a few counts. The J gene is TRBJ2-1, the V gene TRBV28, with D unclear. Germline CDR1 and CDR2: MDHEN and SYDVKM. This CDR3 spans 16 amino acids. Trimming stripped 3 bases from V and 1 base from J, with 13 bases between. CDR3 region: CASSFEAVASYNEQFF. In DNA, the CDR3 is TGTGCCAGCAGTTTTGAGGCGGTTGCATCCTACAATGAGCAGTTCTTC.

This clonotype was observed a handful of times. The rearrangement uses TRBV20-1 and TRBJ1-5; unclear D gene. There are 14 residues in the CDR3. V dropped 0 bases and J dropped 2 bases, with 8 bases sitting between them. Germline CDR1 reads DFQATT; CDR2 reads SNEGSKA (reference sequence). CDR3 residues: CSARDAVGNQPQHF. The CDR3 nucleotides read TGCAGTGCTAGAGATGCAGTGGGCAATCAGCCCCAGCATTTT.

This clonotype was seen a handful of times. The genes are TRBV28 and TRBJ2-3, with D tentatively TRBD1 (6 bases). The CDR3 spans 15 residues. Between the trimmed V and J ends, which lost 0 bases and 2 bases, there was a span of 9 bases. Germline CDR1 MDHEN, CDR2 SYDVKM. The CDR3 is CASSLWTGLTDTQYF. The CDR3 coding sequence is TGTGCCAGCAGTTTATGGACAGGCCTCACAGATACGCAGTATTTT. Combining the CDR3 with reference TRBV28 and TRBJ2-3 gives the whole variable domain DVKVTQSSRYLVKRTGEKVFLECVQDMDHENMFWYRQDPGLGLRLIYFSYDVKMKEKGDIPEGYSVSREKKERFSLILESASTNQTSMYLCASSLWTGLTDTQYFGPGTRLTVL.

Ten or more counts support this clonotype. The rearrangement joins TRBV20-1 to TRBJ2-7, with TRBD1 identical over 7 bases. V was clipped by 2 bases and J by 1 base; unmatched bases: 8. Germline CDR1 DFQATT, CDR2 SNEGSKA (reference sequence). There are 15 residues in the CDR3. The CDR3 loop reads CSARPPGQISYEQYF. CDR3 DNA: TGCAGTGCTAGACCCCCGGGACAGATTTCCTACGAGCAGTACTTC.

This clonotype was seen ten or more times. The V call is TRBV5-1, the J call TRBJ1-1, with D perhaps TRBD1 (6 bases). Germline-derived CDR1 and CDR2 are SGHRS and YFSETQ. The V end lost 5 bases, the J end lost 0 bases, and 14 bases lay between the germline ends. This CDR3 contains 15 residues. In DNA form, the CDR3 reads TGCGCCAGCAGAACGGGGGACACCGTGAACACTGAAGCTTTCTTT. As protein: CASRTGDTVNTEAFF.

This clonotype turned up a few times. V and J are TRBV12-3 or TRBV12-4 and TRBJ2-2, with 15 bases identical to TRBD2. The V gene end was trimmed by 4 bases and the J gene end by 4 bases; junction bases not matched to a gene: 7. The CDR3 totals 18 residues. In DNA form, the CDR3 reads TGTGCCAGCAGTTCAAGGACTAGCGGGAGGGCCAGCACCGGGGAGCTGTTTTTT. This gives the protein CASSSRTSGRASTGELFF.

This clonotype has just a few counts. V gene TRBV27 combines with J gene TRBJ2-5, with TRBD2 identical over 7 bases. V lost 6 bases and J lost 5; bases outside the gene matches: 12. Looked up from germline, CDR1 is MNHEY and CDR2 is SMNVEV (reference sequence). This CDR3 contains 15 residues. This CDR3 reads CASSRAGVEKETQYF. The CDR3, as DNA: TGTGCCAGCAGCCGGGCGGGGGTCGAGAAGGAGACCCAGTACTTC.

This clonotype showed up many times. The V call is TRBV5-1, the J call TRBJ2-3, with D possibly TRBD2 on 6 matching bases. Per the germline V gene, CDR1 is SGHRS and CDR2 is YFSETQ. Trimming removed 4 bases from V and 4 bases from J, with 16 bases in between. This CDR3 is built from 15 residues. This CDR3 is CASSGGTVNADTQYF. In DNA form, the CDR3 reads TGCGCCAGCAGCGGAGGGACTGTCAACGCAGATACGCAGTATTTT.

This clonotype was seen more than once but under ten times. V usage is TRBV19 and J usage is TRBJ1-4; the match to TRBD1 covers 9 bases. V was pared by 10 bases and J by 4 bases, with 4 bases of the junction left unmatched. CDR3 length: 13 residues. Germline assignment: CDR1 LNHDA and CDR2 SQIVND (reference sequence). The chain's CDR3 is CATATGGNEKLFF. In DNA, the CDR3 is TGTGCCACCGCGACAGGGGGTAATGAAAAACTGTTTTTT. The whole variable domain, remainder taken from reference TRBV19 and TRBJ1-4, is DGGITQSPKYLFRKEGQNVTLSCEQNLNHDAMYWYRQDPGQGLRLIYYSQIVNDFQKGDIAEGYSVSREKKESFPLTVTSAQKNPTAFYLCATATGGNEKLFFGSGTQLSVL.